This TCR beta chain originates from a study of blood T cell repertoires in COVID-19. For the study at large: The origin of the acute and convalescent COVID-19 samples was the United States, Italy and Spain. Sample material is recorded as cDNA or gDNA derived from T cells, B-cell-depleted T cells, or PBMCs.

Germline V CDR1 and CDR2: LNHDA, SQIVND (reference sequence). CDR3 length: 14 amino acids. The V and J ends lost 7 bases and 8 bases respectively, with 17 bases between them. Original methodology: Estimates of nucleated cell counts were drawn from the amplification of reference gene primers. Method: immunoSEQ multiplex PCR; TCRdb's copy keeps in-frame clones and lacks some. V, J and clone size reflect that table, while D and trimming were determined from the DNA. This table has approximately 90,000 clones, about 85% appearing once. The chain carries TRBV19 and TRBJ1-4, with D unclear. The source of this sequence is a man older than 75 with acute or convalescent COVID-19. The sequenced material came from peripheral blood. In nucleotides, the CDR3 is TGTGCCAGTACCCCGAGCGGTAGGAGAGAAAAACTGTTTTTT. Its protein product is CASTPSGRREKLFF.